The entry that follows covers one TCR beta chain sequence. These data belong to a study of blood T cell repertoires in COVID-19. The germline V gene encodes CDR1 MNHEY and CDR2 SMNVEV (reference sequence). The CDR3 covers 13 residues. Trimming left V 3 bases short and J 5 bases short, with 10 bases between. TCRdb's copy holds only in-frame clones and misses some; the assay was immunoSEQ multiplex PCR. The data show about 330,000 clones, roughly 87% seen once. Sequenced material: peripheral blood. J is TRBJ1-2 and V is TRBV27, with D perhaps matching TRBD1 (5 bases). The source of this sequence is a man aged 25-45 years with COVID-19, enrolled during active disease. DNA for the CDR3: TGTGCCAGCAGTTTCGGGGGAGGGTATGGCTACACCTTC. Protein product: CASSFGGGYGYTF.